The 9 T cell receptor beta chains below come from one sample, sequenced in a study of regulatory T cells in long-lasting Graves disease. As to time point: newly diagnosed GD, antithyroid drugs for less than 3 months. Preparation of the TCR library used RNA extracted from PBMCs. For TCR beta, libraries came from iRepertoire HTBI primers and Arm-PCR of CDR3 regions. TCRdb independently ran MiXCR on the multiplex PCR reads; one entry per CDR3 protein. The sample lists some 400,000 distinct CDR3 sequences, more than 13% occurring once. Another study also made use of these data, one on T cells in Graves' hyperthyroidism and ophthalmopathy.

The source material was peripheral blood mononuclear cells (PBMCs), sampled at new diagnosis, from a patient treated with antithyroid drugs. The receptors shown here come from a woman aged 25-40 years with Graves disease.

J is TRBJ1-4 and V is TRBV4-1; TRBD1 might be the D (6 bases). Trimming cost V 0 bases and J 8 bases, with 16 bases left between them. Germline CDR1 reads MGHRA; CDR2 reads YSYEKL. The CDR3 contains 16 residues. CDR3 residues: CASSQDLTGYWEKLFF. The DNA for the CDR3 is TGCGCCAGCAGCCAAGATCTCACAGGGTACTGGGAAAAACTGTTTTTT.

Remarks on this clonotype: A much larger clone is a single base away; this may be a read error. The chain has TRBV5-6 and TRBJ1-1; TRBD1 is a possible D gene (5 bases). This CDR3 region has 15 residues. Trimming took off 3 bases at V and 4 bases at J, with 16 bases between the two ends. CDR1 is SGHDT and CDR2 is YYEEEE in the germline V gene. CDR3 coding DNA: TGTGCCAGCAGCTCCGGGATAGGGGAAGGCACTGAAGCTTTCTTT. It codes for CASSSGIGEGTEAFF. Full variable domain (rest looked up from reference TRBV5-6 and TRBJ1-1): DAGVTQSPTHLIKTRGQQVTLRCSPKSGHDTVSWYQQALGQGPQFIFQYYEEEERQRGNFPDRFSGHQFPNYSSELNVNALLLGDSALYLCASSSGIGEGTEAFFGQGTRLTVV.

This clonotype was observed many times. Germline and junction disagree at one end, which may indicate a read error. The chain combines TRBV3-1 with TRBJ1-1, with unresolved D. Per the germline V gene, CDR1 is LGHDT and CDR2 is YNNKEL (reference sequence). This CDR3 has 14 residues. Here the CDR3 reads CASTQSDGDTEAFF. The DNA of the CDR3 is TGTGCCAGCACCCAATCCGACGGGGACACTGAAGCTTTCTTT.

This clonotype was recorded many times. The genes are TRBV27 and TRBJ2-7; 7 bases are shared with TRBD1. The CDR3 contains 16 residues. Germline V gene sequence: CDR1 MNHEY, CDR2 SMNVEV (reference sequence). With 3 bases clipped from V and 2 bases from J, the junction kept 10 bases outside the gene matches. CDR3 sequence reads: CASSFAKGAIPYEQYF. The CDR3 nucleotides are TGTGCCAGCAGTTTCGCCAAGGGGGCGATTCCCTACGAGCAGTACTTC.

At least ten counts were recorded for this clonotype. The J gene is TRBJ2-1, the V gene TRBV27; D is ambiguous. The germline gives CDR1 MNHEY, CDR2 SMNVEV (reference sequence). Trimming pared 6 bases from V and 4 bases from J, leaving 10 bases between. The CDR3 contains 13 residues. The CDR3 sequence: CASSFLGYNEQFF. The CDR3 DNA follows: TGTGCCAGCAGCTTCCTAGGGTACAATGAGCAGTTCTTC.

The count of this clonotype is one. The chain recombines TRBV6-5 with TRBJ2-5; either TRBD1 or TRBD2 may fit D (5 bases each). The J call may be wrong; the DNA end is better matched by TRBJ2-1. Germline values: CDR1 MNHEY, CDR2 SVGAGI. The CDR3 extends over 17 amino acids. CDR3 residues: CASSYSTGPSSYNEQFF. CDR3 nucleotides: TGTGCCAGCAGTTACTCGACGGGGCCGTCATCCTACAATGAGCAGTTCTTC.

This clonotype was detected a few times. DNA of the CDR3: TGTGCCAGCAGCTCGGGCCCGTCGGATGAGCAGTTCTTC. Encoded protein: CASSSGPSDEQFF. The rearrangement links TRBV5-5 to TRBJ2-1; no firm D call. V was cut by 3 bases and J by 8 bases, with 12 bases left in between. The CDR3 is made up of 13 amino acids. In germline, CDR1 is SGHKS, CDR2 YYEKEE (reference sequence). Full variable domain (rest looked up from reference TRBV5-5 and TRBJ2-1): DAGVTQSPTHLIKTRGQQVTLRCSPISGHKSVSWYQQVLGQGPQFIFQYYEKEERGRGNFPDRFSARQFPNYSSELNVNALLLGDSALYLCASSSGPSDEQFFGPGTRLTVL.

This sequence joins TRBV6-2 or TRBV6-3 and TRBJ1-2, with a tentative D call TRBD1 (5 bases). CDR3 length: 14 amino acids. Germline-derived CDR1 and CDR2 are MNHEY and SVGEGT. V dropped 0 bases and J dropped 4 bases, with 9 bases sitting between them. The CDR3 loop reads CASSYSGGSYGYTF. In nucleotides, the CDR3 is TGTGCCAGCAGTTACTCGGGGGGGTCCTATGGCTACACCTTC.

The sample holds many counts of this clonotype. V and J are TRBV5-8 and TRBJ2-7; 9 bases line up with TRBD1. CDR1 SGHTS and CDR2 YDEGEE come from the germline V gene. The CDR3 covers 16 residues. V dropped 4 bases and J dropped 3; count of bases not matched to a gene: 11. The CDR3 region is CASSAGNRGLIYEQYF. In DNA, the CDR3 is TGTGCCAGCAGCGCGGGGAACAGGGGGCTTATCTACGAGCAGTACTTC.